The TCR beta chain under discussion was sequenced for a study of cytomegalovirus exposure and HLA in healthy donors. Overall study: The 90 to 150 validation repertoires, a later analysis reported, used the same platform as the 550 to 800 first-cohort repertoires.

The donors were part of the validation cohort, which consisted of some 120 subjects and was separate from the first cohort of about 720 subjects. Study results and caveats: In vitro experiments confirmed that three CMV-associated chains were specific for CMV antigens. For cytomegalovirus status, the classifier reportedly gave diagnoses with high specificity and sensitivity.

The CDR3 has 17 amino acids. The V gene end was trimmed by 3 bases and the J gene end by 1 base; junction bases not matched to a gene: 4. From germline, CDR1 is MNHEY and CDR2 SMNVEV (reference sequence). Concerning this clone itself: Its antigen is not identified.

The repertoire was sequenced with immunoSEQ multiplex PCR; TCRdb's copy has only in-frame clones and lacks some. The repertoire consists of approximately 46,000 clones, with roughly 92% occurring once and the leading ten covering almost 1.5%. The V gene is TRBV27, the J gene TRBJ2-6; TRBD1 matches at 9 bases. This sequence was found in a man younger than 35 in good health and CMV-seronegative. Source material: PBMCs. CDR3 sequence reads: CASSLVTGGSGANVLTF. The DNA for the CDR3 is TGTGCCAGCAGTTTGGTGACAGGGGGTTCTGGGGCCAACGTCCTGACTTTC.